What follows are 32 T cell receptor beta chains derived from one specimen sequenced in a study of cytomegalovirus exposure and HLA in healthy donors. Clones were sequenced by immunoSEQ multiplex PCR, and TCRdb holds only the in-frame ones, with some missing. The table records hundreds of thousands of clones, 80% to 90% of them present only once. The sequenced sample was PBMCs. The receptors originated from a young woman in good health and CMV-seronegative.

The CDR3 loop is CAWSAFLREPWSPDTQYF. For the CDR3, the DNA is TGTGCCTGGAGTGCCTTCTTGAGGGAACCATGGTCACCAGATACGCAGTATTTT. The chain combines TRBV30 with TRBJ2-3, with D maybe TRBD2 (5 bases). There are 18 residues in the CDR3. Deletions cut 1 base from V and 4 bases from J, with 24 bases between. From germline, CDR1 is GTSNPN and CDR2 SVGIG (reference sequence).

The chain employs TRBV29-1 and TRBJ2-2; D uncertain. V was clipped by 6 bases and J by 0 bases, with 8 bases between them. The CDR3 is 13 amino acids. Germline loops: CDR1 SQVTM, CDR2 ANQGSEA. CDR3 in DNA: TGCAGCGTGGGCGCTCCGAACACCGGGGAGCTGTTTTTT. Amino acids: CSVGAPNTGELFF.

This chain joins TRBV5-4 and TRBJ2-7, with 9 nucleotides matching TRBD2. Trimming cost V 4 bases and J 3 bases; bases outside gene matches: 11. CDR1 is SGHNT and CDR2 is YYREEE in the germline V gene (reference sequence). This CDR3 has 16 amino acids. CDR3 amino acids: CASSKYIAGESYEQYF. The CDR3 region has the DNA TGTGCCAGCAGCAAGTATATAGCGGGAGAAAGCTACGAGCAGTACTTC.

This chain links TRBV7-9 with TRBJ2-1; D gene ambiguous. CDR3 length: 13 amino acids. Germline V gives CDR1 SEHNR, CDR2 FQNEAQ (reference sequence). Trimming left V 5 bases short and J 0 bases short, with 5 bases between. CDR3 DNA: TGTGCCAGCAGCCCGAGCTCCTACAATGAGCAGTTCTTC. This sequence encodes CASSPSSYNEQFF.

This clone was recorded once. V usage is TRBV10-1 and J usage is TRBJ2-1; TRBD1 matches 9 bases. Germline trimming cut 8 bases from V and 10 bases from J; bases unmatched to any gene: 6. This CDR3 comprises 12 residues. Germline V CDR1 and CDR2: WNHNN, SYGVQD (reference sequence). CDR3: CASPGTGNEQFF. CDR3 in DNA: TGCGCCAGCCCCGGGACAGGGAACGAGCAGTTCTTC.

The rearrangement uses TRBV14 and TRBJ2-7; TRBD1 matches 8 bases. There are 16 residues in the CDR3. J gave up 2 bases and V 0 bases, and 6 bases lay outside the gene matches. CDR1 and CDR2 (germline): SGHDN, FVKESK. Here the CDR3 DNA reads TGTGCCAGCAGCCAAGAGGGCAGGGGGCGGCCCTACGAGCAGTACTTC. Protein product: CASSQEGRGRPYEQYF.

The chain couples TRBV27 to TRBJ2-2; D not certain. The CDR3 length is 18 residues. V dropped 2 bases and J dropped 3 bases, with 19 bases sitting between them. The V gene's germline CDR1 is MNHEY and CDR2 SMNVEV (reference sequence). The CDR3 nucleotides read TGTGCCAGCAGTTTAATCGGCTGGGCAGGCCCGGACACCGGGGAGCTGTTTTTT. Encoded protein: CASSLIGWAGPDTGELFF.

The V and J genes are TRBV7-3 and TRBJ2-1; 10 bases fit TRBD2. CDR3 length: 16 residues. Germline CDR1 reads SGHTA; CDR2 reads FQGTGA. V trimming: 5 bases; J trimming: 3 bases; junction bases outside the gene matches: 7. In nucleotides, the CDR3 is TGTGCCAGCAGCCTCCGACTAGCGGGTAGCTACAATGAGCAGTTCTTC. It yields the protein CASSLRLAGSYNEQFF.

This clone was seen a handful of times. The rearrangement joins TRBV11-2 to TRBJ1-5; TRBD1 is a possible D gene (5 bases). Germline CDR1 reads SGHAT; CDR2 reads FQNNGV. The V end was cut by 0 bases, the J end by 7 bases, with 7 bases between. The length of the CDR3 is 13 residues. DNA of the CDR3: TGTGCCAGCAGCTTAGATGGGGGGCAGCCCCAGCATTTT. It translates to CASSLDGGQPQHF.

This clone was seen a few times. The chain recombines TRBV7-9 with TRBJ2-7; maybe TRBD1 (6 bases). V dropped 5 bases and J dropped 2 bases, with 16 bases sitting between them. Per germline, CDR1 SEHNR and CDR2 FQNEAQ (reference sequence). The CDR3 has 15 amino acids. The CDR3 spells CASSVGTYLTYEQYF. The CDR3, as DNA: TGTGCCAGCAGCGTCGGGACATACCTAACCTACGAGCAGTACTTC.

The chain couples TRBV7-9 to TRBJ2-1; no clear D gene. The V gene's germline CDR1 is SEHNR and CDR2 FQNEAQ (reference sequence). With 5 bases removed from V and 0 bases from J, the gap between germline ends came to 11 bases. The CDR3 totals 15 residues. CDR3 nucleotide sequence: TGTGCCAGCAGCCGAGGCCTTCCCTCCTACAATGAGCAGTTCTTC. It codes for CASSRGLPSYNEQFF. The complete variable domain, with remaining parts taken from reference TRBV7-9 and TRBJ2-1, reads DTGVSQNPRHKITKRGQNVTFRCDPISEHNRLYWYRQTLGQGPEFLTYFQNEAQLEKSRLLSDRFSAERPKGSFSTLEIQRTEQGDSAMYLCASSRGLPSYNEQFFGPGTRLTVL.

This sequence joins TRBV4-1 and TRBJ2-7, with 8 bases aligning to TRBD1. The CDR3 is 17 residues long. V was clipped by 4 bases and J by 0 bases; unmatched bases: 11. Germline values: CDR1 MGHRA, CDR2 YSYEKL. The CDR3 protein is CASSPLGQERGSYEQYF. For the CDR3, the DNA is TGCGCCAGCAGCCCCCTGGGACAGGAAAGAGGCTCCTACGAGCAGTACTTC.

The table lists this clone with a few counts. This chain connects TRBV5-4 to TRBJ2-2; 10 bases map to TRBD1. Losses at the gene ends were 6 bases for V and 5 bases for J; bases not matched to a gene: 7. The CDR3 covers 15 residues. The germline V gene has CDR1 SGHNT and CDR2 YYREEE (reference sequence). The CDR3, as DNA: TGTGCCAGCACCCGACAGGGGGCGGGAACCGGGGAGCTGTTTTTT. This encodes CASTRQGAGTGELFF.

The chain is built from TRBV30 and TRBJ2-7; 9 bases agree with TRBD1. CDR1 GTSNPN and CDR2 SVGIG come from the germline V gene (reference sequence). Trimming at V came to 5 bases and at J to 0 bases, leaving 8 bases not matched to a gene. The CDR3 runs to 15 residues. CDR3 bases: TGTGCCTGGCTTTCCGGGACAGGGAGCTCCTACGAGCAGTACTTC. Translated: CAWLSGTGSSYEQYF.

This chain uses TRBV4-1 with TRBJ2-2, with 7 bases that match TRBD2. V lost 4 bases and J lost 4; bases outside the gene matches: 9. Germline V gene sequence: CDR1 MGHRA, CDR2 YSYEKL. This CDR3 spans 16 amino acids. For the CDR3, the DNA is TGCGCCAGCAGCCTAGAGATTCAGCGGGGCACCGGGGAGCTGTTTTTT. It codes for CASSLEIQRGTGELFF.

The chain is built from TRBV28 and TRBJ2-5; TRBD2 agrees at 10 bases. The germline V gene encodes CDR1 MDHEN and CDR2 SYDVKM. The CDR3 length is 16 residues. J lost 2 bases, V lost 3 bases, and 6 bases had no gene match. In DNA, the CDR3 is TGTGCCAGCAGTTTGATAGCGGGAGGTCGTCAAGAGACCCAGTACTTC. Translation gives CASSLIAGGRQETQYF.

In this sample, this clone turned up once. This may be a read error: a much more frequent sequence differs by one nucleotide. The sample contains more than one DNA sequence encoding this CDR3. The V and J genes are TRBV6-5 and TRBJ2-1, with 11 bases lining up with TRBD2. The V gene's germline CDR1 is MNHEY and CDR2 SVGAGI. J lost 5 bases, V lost 6 bases, and 0 bases had no gene match. The CDR3 is 13 amino acids. The DNA for the CDR3 is TGTGCCAGCAGGGGACTAGCGGACAATGAGCAGTTCTTC. Protein: CASRGLADNEQFF.

The V and J genes are TRBV9 and TRBJ2-1, with 9 bases lining up with TRBD2. Losses at the gene ends were 0 bases for V and 9 bases for J; bases not matched to a gene: 7. There are 15 residues in the CDR3. Germline CDR1 and CDR2: SGDLS and YYNGEE. The CDR3 nucleotides are TGTGCCAGCAGCGTAGGTGCGCGGGAGGGGGGTGAGCAGTTCTTC. Residues: CASSVGAREGGEQFF.

This clone occurred a few times. CDR3 in amino acids: CASSLATSGGMNTEAFF. CDR3 DNA sequence: TGCGCCAGCAGCTTGGCCACATCAGGGGGCATGAACACTGAAGCTTTCTTT. V gene TRBV5-1 combines with J gene TRBJ1-1; 8 nucleotides match TRBD1. V gave up 0 bases and J gave up 0 bases; unmatched junction bases: 7. The germline V gene has CDR1 SGHRS and CDR2 YFSETQ. CDR3 length: 17 residues.

J is TRBJ2-3 and V is TRBV28; D remains ambiguous. The ends were cut back, 1 base at V and 0 bases at J, with 14 bases in the middle. The germline gives CDR1 MDHEN, CDR2 SYDVKM. CDR3 length: 17 amino acids. This chain's CDR3 is CASSLLAVSPSTDTQYF. The CDR3 coding sequence is TGTGCCAGCAGTTTATTGGCGGTTTCTCCTAGCACAGATACGCAGTATTTT. The full variable domain, with the rest looked up from reference TRBV28 and TRBJ2-3, is DVKVTQSSRYLVKRTGEKVFLECVQDMDHENMFWYRQDPGLGLRLIYFSYDVKMKEKGDIPEGYSVSREKKERFSLILESASTNQTSMYLCASSLLAVSPSTDTQYFGPGTRLTVL.

The chain links TRBV5-6 to TRBJ1-2; 7 nucleotides agree with TRBD1. Looked up from germline, CDR1 is SGHDT and CDR2 is YYEEEE. CDR3 length equals 14 residues. The J segment lost 1 base and the V segment lost 6 bases, leaving 6 bases of the junction unmatched. CDR3 sequence: CASIGQAFNYGYTF. The CDR3 DNA is TGTGCCAGCATCGGACAGGCCTTTAACTATGGCTACACCTTC.

The count of this clone is one. The gene calls are TRBV10-3 and TRBJ2-2, with 8 bases aligning to TRBD1. This CDR3 is built from 14 residues. With 8 bases clipped from V and 8 bases from J, the junction kept 10 bases outside the gene matches. From germline, CDR1 is ENHRY and CDR2 SYGVKD. CDR3 in amino acids: CAIGGGQVRGELFF. CDR3 in DNA: TGTGCCATCGGAGGGGGACAGGTTAGGGGGGAGCTGTTTTTT.

The V gene is TRBV9, the J gene TRBJ2-7, with D possibly matching TRBD1 (6 bases). CDR3 length equals 15 residues. CDR1 and CDR2 (germline): SGDLS, YYNGEE. Trimming removed 0 bases at V and 5 bases at J, with 15 bases between. The CDR3 sequence: CASSVATGSYHEQYF. The CDR3, as DNA: TGTGCCAGCAGCGTAGCAACAGGGTCTTACCACGAGCAGTACTTC.

The chain has TRBV5-4 and TRBJ2-7; TRBD1 might be the D (6 bases). The CDR3 covers 16 residues. CDR1 and CDR2 from the germline V gene are SGHNT and YYREEE (reference sequence). The ends were cut back, 0 bases at V and 4 bases at J, with 17 bases in the middle. The CDR3 sequence: CASSLASGAPSYEQYF. CDR3 bases: TGTGCCAGCAGCTTGGCCTCAGGGGCACCATCATACGAGCAGTACTTC.

J is TRBJ2-7 and V is TRBV7-8; possibly TRBD1 for D (5 bases). The CDR3 is 15 amino acids. The V gene lost 5 bases and the J gene lost 2 bases, with 16 bases spanning the gap. The germline V gene encodes CDR1 SGHVS and CDR2 FQNEAQ. CDR3 residues: CASSIYRLGPYEQYF. CDR3 in DNA: TGTGCCAGCAGCATATACAGGTTAGGACCCTACGAGCAGTACTTC.

This clone was seen once. The chain carries TRBV28 and TRBJ2-5; tentatively, D is TRBD2 (6 bases). V shed 5 bases and J shed 1 base, with 14 bases lying between them. From germline, CDR1 is MDHEN and CDR2 SYDVKM. The CDR3 loop spans 15 amino acids. CDR3 DNA: TGTGCCAGCAGTCCCCGGGGGAACCTCCAAGAGACCCAGTACTTC. Residues: CASSPRGNLQETQYF. Variable domain in full (rest from reference TRBV28 and TRBJ2-5): DVKVTQSSRYLVKRTGEKVFLECVQDMDHENMFWYRQDPGLGLRLIYFSYDVKMKEKGDIPEGYSVSREKKERFSLILESASTNQTSMYLCASSPRGNLQETQYFGPGTRLLVL.

Of note for this clone: Sequence at one end of the junction differs from germline and may be a read error. The chain employs TRBV27 and TRBJ2-2; D is perhaps TRBD1 (6 bases). The CDR3 spans 16 residues. Germline CDR1 reads MNHEY; CDR2 reads SMNVEV (reference sequence). In DNA form, the CDR3 reads TGTGCCAGCAGTGTATCGGGACAATTGAACACCGGGGAGCTGTTTTTT. As protein: CASSVSGQLNTGELFF.

This rearrangement joins TRBV2 to TRBJ2-6; D possibly corresponds to TRBD1 (5 bases). The CDR3 has 15 residues. Trimming stripped 6 bases from V and 0 bases from J, with 9 bases between. Germline V gene sequence: CDR1 SNHLY, CDR2 FYNNEI. CDR3 in amino acids: CASSTGYSGANVLTF. CDR3 nucleotide sequence: TGTGCCAGCAGCACAGGCTACTCTGGGGCCAACGTCCTGACTTTC.

The sample holds one count of this clone. The chain employs TRBV19 and TRBJ1-5; TRBD1 matches 10 bases. CDR1 LNHDA and CDR2 SQIVND come from the germline V gene (reference sequence). J was trimmed by 3 bases and V by 8 bases; bases with no gene match: 10. There are 16 residues in the CDR3. CDR3 DNA: TGTGCCAGTTTACCGGGACAGGGGTGGGTCAATCAGCCCCAGCATTTT. It yields the protein CASLPGQGWVNQPQHF.

The chain combines TRBV5-4 with TRBJ2-5; 8 nucleotides agree with TRBD1. Germline V gives CDR1 SGHNT, CDR2 YYREEE (reference sequence). The CDR3 extends over 13 amino acids. Losses at the gene ends were 3 bases for V and 10 bases for J; bases not matched to a gene: 8. The CDR3 bases are TGTGCCAGCAGCTCGGACAGGGAGAGGATCCAGTACTTC. Translated: CASSSDRERIQYF.

J is TRBJ1-6 and V is TRBV5-1; possible D gene TRBD1, 5 bases. The CDR3 runs 13 residues. V dropped 4 bases and J dropped 14 bases, with 16 bases sitting between them. Germline V gene sequence: CDR1 SGHRS, CDR2 YFSETQ. The CDR3 protein is CASSQNRGEALHF. Written as DNA, the CDR3 is TGCGCCAGCAGCCAAAACCGGGGGGAGGCCCTCCACTTT. The entire variable domain, with the rest obtained from reference TRBV5-1 and TRBJ1-6, is as follows: KAGVTQTPRYLIKTRGQQVTLSCSPISGHRSVSWYQQTPGQGLQFLFEYFSETQRNKGNFPGRFSGRQFSNSRSEMNVSTLELGDSALYLCASSQNRGEALHFGNGTRLTVT.

The chain is built from TRBV2 and TRBJ2-7; unclear D gene. Per the germline V gene, CDR1 is SNHLY and CDR2 is FYNNEI. Trimming took off 2 bases at V and 4 bases at J, with 6 bases between the two ends. This CDR3 contains 12 residues. This CDR3 reads CASSEWLYEQYF. For the CDR3, the DNA is TGTGCCAGCAGTGAATGGCTTTACGAGCAGTACTTC.